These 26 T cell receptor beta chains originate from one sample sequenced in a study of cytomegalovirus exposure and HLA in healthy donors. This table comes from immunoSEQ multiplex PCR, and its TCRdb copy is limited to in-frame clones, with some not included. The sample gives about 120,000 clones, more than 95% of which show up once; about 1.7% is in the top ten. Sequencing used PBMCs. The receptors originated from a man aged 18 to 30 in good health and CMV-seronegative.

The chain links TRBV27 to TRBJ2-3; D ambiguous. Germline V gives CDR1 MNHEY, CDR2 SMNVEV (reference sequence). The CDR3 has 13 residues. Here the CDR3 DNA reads TGTGCTGCTAGGCGGAGTTACACAGATACGCAGTATTTT. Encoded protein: CAARRSYTDTQYF.

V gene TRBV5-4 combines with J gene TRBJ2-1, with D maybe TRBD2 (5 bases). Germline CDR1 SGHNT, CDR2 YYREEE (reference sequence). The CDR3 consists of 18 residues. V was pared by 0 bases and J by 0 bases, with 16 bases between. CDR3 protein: CASSLGGGATYSYNEQFF. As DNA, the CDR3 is TGTGCCAGCAGCTTGGGAGGAGGCGCAACCTACTCCTACAATGAGCAGTTCTTC.

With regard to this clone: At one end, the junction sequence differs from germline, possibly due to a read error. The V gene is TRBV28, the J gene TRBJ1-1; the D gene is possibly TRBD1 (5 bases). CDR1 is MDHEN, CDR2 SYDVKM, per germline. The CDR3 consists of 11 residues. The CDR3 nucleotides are TGTGCCAGCAGTGGGAGGACACGACGGGAGTTT. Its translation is CASSGRTRREF.

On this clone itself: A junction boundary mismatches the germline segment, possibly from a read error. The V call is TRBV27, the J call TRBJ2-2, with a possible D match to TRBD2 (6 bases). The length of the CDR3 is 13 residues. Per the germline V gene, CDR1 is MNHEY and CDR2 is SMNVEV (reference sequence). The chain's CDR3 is CASSWRGPGKLFF. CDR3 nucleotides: TGTGCCAGCAGTTGGAGGGGCCCCGGGAAGCTGTTTTTT.

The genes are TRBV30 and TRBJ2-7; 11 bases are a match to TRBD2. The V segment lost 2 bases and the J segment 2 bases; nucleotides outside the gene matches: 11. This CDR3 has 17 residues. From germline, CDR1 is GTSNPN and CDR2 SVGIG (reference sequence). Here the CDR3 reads CAWSPGMTSGKPYEQYF. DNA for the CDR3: TGTGCCTGGAGTCCAGGCATGACTAGCGGGAAACCCTACGAGCAGTACTTC.

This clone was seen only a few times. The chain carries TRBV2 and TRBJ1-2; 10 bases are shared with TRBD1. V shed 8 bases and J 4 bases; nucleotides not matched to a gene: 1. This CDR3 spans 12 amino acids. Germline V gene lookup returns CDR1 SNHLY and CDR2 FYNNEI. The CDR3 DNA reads TGTGCCAGCGGGGACAGGGGCTATGGCTACACCTTC. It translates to CASGDRGYGYTF.

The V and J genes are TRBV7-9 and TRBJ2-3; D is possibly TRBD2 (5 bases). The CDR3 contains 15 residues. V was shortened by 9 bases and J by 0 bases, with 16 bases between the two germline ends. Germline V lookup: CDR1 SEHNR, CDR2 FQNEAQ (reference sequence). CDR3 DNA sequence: TGTGCCAGGAGCAATAGCGAAACTAGCACAGATACGCAGTATTTT. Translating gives CARSNSETSTDTQYF. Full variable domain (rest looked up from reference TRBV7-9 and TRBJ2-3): DTGVSQNPRHKITKRGQNVTFRCDPISEHNRLYWYRQTLGQGPEFLTYFQNEAQLEKSRLLSDRFSAERPKGSFSTLEIQRTEQGDSAMYLCARSNSETSTDTQYFGPGTRLTVL.

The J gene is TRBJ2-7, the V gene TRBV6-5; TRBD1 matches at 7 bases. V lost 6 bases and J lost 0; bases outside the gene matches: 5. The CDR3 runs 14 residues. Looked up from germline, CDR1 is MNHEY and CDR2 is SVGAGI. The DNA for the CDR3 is TGTGCCAGCAGAAACAGGGGAATCTCCTACGAGCAGTACTTC. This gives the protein CASRNRGISYEQYF.

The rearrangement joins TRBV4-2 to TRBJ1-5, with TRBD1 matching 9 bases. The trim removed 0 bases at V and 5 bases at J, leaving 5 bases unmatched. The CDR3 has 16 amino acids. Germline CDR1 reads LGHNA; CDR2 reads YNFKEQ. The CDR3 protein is CASSQEWTGDYQPQHF. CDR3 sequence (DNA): TGTGCCAGCAGCCAAGAGTGGACAGGGGATTATCAGCCCCAGCATTTT.

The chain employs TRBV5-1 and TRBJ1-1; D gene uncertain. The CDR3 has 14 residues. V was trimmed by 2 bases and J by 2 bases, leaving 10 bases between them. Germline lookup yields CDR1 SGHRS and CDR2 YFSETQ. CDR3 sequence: CASSFEGANTEAFF. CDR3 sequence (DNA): TGCGCCAGCAGCTTCGAGGGTGCAAACACTGAAGCTTTCTTT.

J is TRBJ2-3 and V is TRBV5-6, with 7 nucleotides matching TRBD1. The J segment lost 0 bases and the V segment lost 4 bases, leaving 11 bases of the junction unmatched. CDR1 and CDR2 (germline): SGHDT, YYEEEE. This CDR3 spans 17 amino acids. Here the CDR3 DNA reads TGTGCCAGCAGCGCACCAGGGGGACCAACTAGCACAGATACGCAGTATTTT. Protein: CASSAPGGPTSTDTQYF.

This CDR3 is CASSLWSTADEAFF. CDR3 DNA sequence: TGTGCCAGCAGCTTGTGGTCGACAGCCGATGAAGCTTTCTTT. This rearrangement joins TRBV5-4 to TRBJ1-1, with TRBD1 as a possible D gene (5 bases). The CDR3 runs 14 residues. Germline V gene lookup returns CDR1 SGHNT and CDR2 YYREEE (reference sequence). V lost 1 base, J lost 7 bases, and 14 bases lay in between.

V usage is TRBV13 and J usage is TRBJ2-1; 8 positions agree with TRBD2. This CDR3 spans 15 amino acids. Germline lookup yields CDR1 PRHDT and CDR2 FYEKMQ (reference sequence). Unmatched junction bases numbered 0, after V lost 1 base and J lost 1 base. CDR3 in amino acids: CASSLAGGSYNEQFF. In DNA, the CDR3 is TGTGCCAGCAGCTTAGCGGGAGGGTCCTACAATGAGCAGTTCTTC.

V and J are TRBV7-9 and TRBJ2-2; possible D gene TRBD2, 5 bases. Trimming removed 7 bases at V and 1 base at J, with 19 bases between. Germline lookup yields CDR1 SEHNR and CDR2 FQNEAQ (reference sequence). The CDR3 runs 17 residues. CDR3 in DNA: TGTGCCAGCACCCCTCGGGGTAGCGTTATGAACACCGGGGAGCTGTTTTTT. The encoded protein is CASTPRGSVMNTGELFF.

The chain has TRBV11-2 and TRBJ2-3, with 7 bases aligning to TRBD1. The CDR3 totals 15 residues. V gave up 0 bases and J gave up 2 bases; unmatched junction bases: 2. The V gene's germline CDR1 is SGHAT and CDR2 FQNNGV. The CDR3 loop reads CASSLEGTVTDTQYF. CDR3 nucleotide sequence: TGTGCCAGCAGCTTAGAAGGGACAGTCACAGATACGCAGTATTTT.

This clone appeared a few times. The CDR3 region is CASTQKAYGYTF. The CDR3 region has the DNA TGTGCCAGCACACAGAAGGCATATGGCTACACCTTC. The V and J genes are TRBV6-1 and TRBJ1-2; D remains unclear. CDR1 and CDR2 (germline): MNHNS, SASEGT. Trimming left V 7 bases short and J 5 bases short, with 11 bases between. This CDR3 comprises 12 residues.

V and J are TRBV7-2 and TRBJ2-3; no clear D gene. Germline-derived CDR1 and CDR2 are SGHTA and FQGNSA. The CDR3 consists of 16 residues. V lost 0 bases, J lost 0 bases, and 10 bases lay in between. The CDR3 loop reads CASSLATSGSTDTQYF. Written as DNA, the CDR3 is TGTGCCAGCAGCTTAGCGACGTCAGGAAGCACAGATACGCAGTATTTT.

CDR3 in DNA: TGTGCCAGCTCACCAGAGATGCAGGTTTTCATGAACACTGAAGCTTTCTTT. This encodes CASSPEMQVFMNTEAFF. The chain uses TRBV18 and TRBJ1-1; no firm D call. With 2 bases removed from V and 0 bases from J, the gap between germline ends came to 16 bases. CDR3 length: 17 residues. Germline loops: CDR1 KGHSH, CDR2 LQKENI. The variable domain in full, completed from reference TRBV18 and TRBJ1-1, reads NAGVMQNPRHLVRRRGQEARLRCSPMKGHSHVYWYRQLPEEGLKFMVYLQKENIIDESGMPKERFSAEFPKEGPSILRIQQVVRGDSAAYFCASSPEMQVFMNTEAFFGQGTRLTVV.

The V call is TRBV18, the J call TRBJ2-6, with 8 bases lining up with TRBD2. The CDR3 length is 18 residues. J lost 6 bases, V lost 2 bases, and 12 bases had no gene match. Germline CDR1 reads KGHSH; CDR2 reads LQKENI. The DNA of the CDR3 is TGTGCCAGCTCACCAGCCGGGACTAGGGGCCTCGAGGCCAACGTCCTGACTTTC. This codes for CASSPAGTRGLEANVLTF. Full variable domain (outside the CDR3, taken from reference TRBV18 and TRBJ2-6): NAGVMQNPRHLVRRRGQEARLRCSPMKGHSHVYWYRQLPEEGLKFMVYLQKENIIDESGMPKERFSAEFPKEGPSILRIQQVVRGDSAAYFCASSPAGTRGLEANVLTFGAGSRLTVL.

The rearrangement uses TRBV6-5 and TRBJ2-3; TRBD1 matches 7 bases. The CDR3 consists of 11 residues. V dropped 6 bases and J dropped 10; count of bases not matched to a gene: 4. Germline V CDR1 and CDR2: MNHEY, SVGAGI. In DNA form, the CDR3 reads TGTGCCAGCAGCCGACAGGGATCGCAGTATTTT. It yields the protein CASSRQGSQYF.

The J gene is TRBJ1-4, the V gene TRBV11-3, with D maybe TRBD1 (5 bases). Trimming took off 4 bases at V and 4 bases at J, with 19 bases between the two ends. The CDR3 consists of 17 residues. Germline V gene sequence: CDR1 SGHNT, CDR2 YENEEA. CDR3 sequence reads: CASSSPPGGRRNEKLFF. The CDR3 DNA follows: TGTGCCAGCAGCTCCCCACCCGGGGGTCGACGTAATGAAAAACTGTTTTTT.

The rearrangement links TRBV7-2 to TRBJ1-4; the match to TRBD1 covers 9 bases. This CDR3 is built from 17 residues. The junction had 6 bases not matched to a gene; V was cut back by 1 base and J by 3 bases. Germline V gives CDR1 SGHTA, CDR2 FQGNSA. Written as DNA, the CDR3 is TGTGCCAGCAGCTTAGGGTCCGGGACAGGGTCTAATGAAAAACTGTTTTTT. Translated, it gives CASSLGSGTGSNEKLFF. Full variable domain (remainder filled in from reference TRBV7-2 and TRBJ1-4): GAGVSQSPSNKVTEKGKDVELRCDPISGHTALYWYRQSLGQGLEFLIYFQGNSAPDKSGLPSDRFSAERTGGSVSTLTIQRTQQEDSAVYLCASSLGSGTGSNEKLFFGSGTQLSVL.

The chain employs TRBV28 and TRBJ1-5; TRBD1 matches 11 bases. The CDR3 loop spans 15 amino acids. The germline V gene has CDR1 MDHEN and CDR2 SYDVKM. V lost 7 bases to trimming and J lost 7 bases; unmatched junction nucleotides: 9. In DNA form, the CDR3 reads TGTGCCAGCACCGGACAGGGGGCGATCGGGCAGCCCCAGCATTTT. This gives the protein CASTGQGAIGQPQHF.

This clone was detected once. The CDR3 sequence: CASSHGLAGGPAYNEQFF. The CDR3 nucleotides read TGTGCCAGCAGCCATGGACTAGCGGGAGGGCCCGCCTACAATGAGCAGTTCTTC. The chain joins TRBV7-6 to TRBJ2-1, with TRBD2 identical over 15 bases. The V segment lost 5 bases and the J segment 2 bases; nucleotides outside the gene matches: 7. The CDR3 runs to 18 residues. The germline gives CDR1 SGHVS, CDR2 FNYEAQ.

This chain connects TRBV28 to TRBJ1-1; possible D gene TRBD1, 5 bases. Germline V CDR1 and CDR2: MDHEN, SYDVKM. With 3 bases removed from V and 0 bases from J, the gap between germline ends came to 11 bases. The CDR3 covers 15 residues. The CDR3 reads CASSFWQDMNTEAFF. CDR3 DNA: TGTGCCAGCAGTTTTTGGCAGGACATGAACACTGAAGCTTTCTTT.

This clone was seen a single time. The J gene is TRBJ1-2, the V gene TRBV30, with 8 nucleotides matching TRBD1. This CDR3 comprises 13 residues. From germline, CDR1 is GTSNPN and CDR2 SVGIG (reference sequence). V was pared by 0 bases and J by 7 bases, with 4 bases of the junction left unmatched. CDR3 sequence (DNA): TGTGCCTGGAGTGTACGGCAGGGGGCTGGCTACACCTTC. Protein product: CAWSVRQGAGYTF. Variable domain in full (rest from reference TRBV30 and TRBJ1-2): SQTIHQWPATLVQPVGSPLSLECTVEGTSNPNLYWYRQAAGRGLQLLFYSVGIGQISSEVPQNLSASRPQDRQFILSSKKLLLSDSGFYLCAWSVRQGAGYTFGSGTRLTVV.